The 26 T cell receptor beta chains listed next were all sequenced from one sample in a study of relationships among human T cell subsets. Semiquantitative ARM-PCR amplified T cell receptor alpha and beta CDR3 regions from mRNA. Exponential amplification used communal superprimers after tagged nested gene-specific primers in ARM-PCR. A single record per CDR3 protein comes from TCRdb applying MiXCR to the multiplex PCR reads. Found here are roughly 13,000 distinct CDR3 sequences, around 70% of them singletons; the top ten hold just under 30%. The Th1 cells were the flow-through after CD25, CD56 and CD294 bead selections. Sequenced input: CD4+ Th1 cells sorted from blood. Source of these receptors: a man aged 40-55 years in good health.

A word on this clonotype: A read error may account for a junction end that differs from germline. The chain is built from TRBV7-8 and TRBJ1-5; D call uncertain. This CDR3 is 15 amino acids long. Germline V gene sequence: CDR1 SGHVS, CDR2 FQNEAQ. The DNA of the CDR3 is TGTGCCAGCAGCTTAGGGCGGGGAAGCAATCAGCCCCGGCATTTT. Translated, it gives CASSLGRGSNQPRHF.

This chain connects TRBV30 to TRBJ2-7, with D tentatively TRBD1 (6 bases). V lost 5 bases and J lost 2, with 10 bases in between. The length of the CDR3 is 12 residues. In germline, CDR1 is GTSNPN, CDR2 SVGIG (reference sequence). The CDR3 protein is CAWSQGTYEQYF. The CDR3 DNA follows: TGTGCCTGGTCACAGGGAACCTACGAGCAGTACTTC. Looking up the rest from reference TRBV30 and TRBJ2-7 gives the full variable domain: SQTIHQWPATLVQPVGSPLSLECTVEGTSNPNLYWYRQAAGRGLQLLFYSVGIGQISSEVPQNLSASRPQDRQFILSSKKLLLSDSGFYLCAWSQGTYEQYFGPGTRLTVT.

The rearrangement joins TRBV5-1 to TRBJ2-3; 7 positions agree with TRBD2. V shed 4 bases and J 2 bases; nucleotides not matched to a gene: 4. In germline, CDR1 is SGHRS, CDR2 YFSETQ. This CDR3 spans 14 amino acids. CDR3 in amino acids: CASSRGLDTDTQYF. Written as DNA, the CDR3 is TGCGCCAGCAGCCGCGGACTAGACACAGATACGCAGTATTTT.

This clonotype was counted only a few times. Relative to the germline gene, one junction end is altered; a read error may explain this. The chain combines TRBV27 with TRBJ1-6; D gene unclear. This CDR3 comprises 16 residues. CDR1 is MNHEY, CDR2 SMNVEV, per germline (reference sequence). The CDR3 DNA sequence: TGTGCCGGCAGATATGTTGGGAGCTCCTATAATTCACCCCTCCACTTT. This sequence encodes CAGRYVGSSYNSPLHF.

The chain combines TRBV28 with TRBJ2-1; D remains ambiguous. This CDR3 has 18 residues. The germline V gene has CDR1 MDHEN and CDR2 SYDVKM. V was pared by 4 bases and J by 0 bases, with 19 bases between. CDR3 DNA sequence: TGTGCCAGCAGTTCAGGAGAGGCCTTTATTCGCTCCTACAATGAGCAGTTCTTC. It is translated as CASSSGEAFIRSYNEQFF.

This clonotype came up once. The CDR3 is CASSSRGHDTDTQYF. Here the CDR3 DNA reads TGTGCCAGCAGTTCTCGGGGCCATGACACAGATACGCAGTATTTT. V gene TRBV12-3 or TRBV12-4 combines with J gene TRBJ2-3; perhaps D is TRBD1 or TRBD2 (5 bases each). The V end lost 4 bases, the J end lost 2 bases, and 13 bases lay between the germline ends. CDR3 size: 15 residues.

The chain carries TRBV30 and TRBJ2-7; D gene unclear. CDR1 GTSNPN and CDR2 SVGIG come from the germline V gene (reference sequence). V dropped 2 bases and J dropped 2 bases, with 10 bases sitting between them. The CDR3 spans 13 residues. The CDR3, as DNA: TGTGCCTGGAGTCCCGGGCGAGCCTACGAGCAGTACTTC. Protein sequence: CAWSPGRAYEQYF.

V and J are TRBV27 and TRBJ2-7, with 9 bases matching TRBD1. The CDR3 loop spans 14 amino acids. The V and J ends lost 5 bases and 5 bases, in that order; junction bases with no gene match: 7. From germline, CDR1 is MNHEY and CDR2 SMNVEV (reference sequence). The CDR3 nucleotides are TGTGCCAGCAGTACCGGGACAGGGTACCACGAGCAGTACTTC. This encodes CASSTGTGYHEQYF.

CDR3 bases: TGCGCCAGCAGCCGTACTAGCGCCGCCTACAATGAGCAGTTCTTC. It specifies CASSRTSAAYNEQFF. J is TRBJ2-1 and V is TRBV5-1; 7 bases agree with TRBD2. Germline CDR1 and CDR2: SGHRS and YFSETQ. The ends lost 4 bases at V and 2 bases at J; junction bases unmatched: 6. CDR3 length equals 15 residues.

CDR3 coding DNA: TGTGCCAGCAGTTACTCGATTGGGGAGACCTTGAACACTGAAGCTTTCTTT. Amino acids: CASSYSIGETLNTEAFF. The chain carries TRBV6-2 or TRBV6-3 and TRBJ1-1, with D unclear. In germline, CDR1 is MNHEY, CDR2 SVGEGT. Trimming shortened V by 0 bases and J by 0 bases, and 14 bases separated the two germline ends. This CDR3 is built from 17 residues.

This sequence joins TRBV12-3 or TRBV12-4 and TRBJ1-4; TRBD1 matches 9 bases. The CDR3 consists of 14 residues. The trim removed 6 bases at V and 8 bases at J, leaving 7 bases unmatched. CDR3 sequence: CASRGTGLQEKLFF. In DNA, the CDR3 is TGTGCCAGCAGAGGGACAGGGCTTCAGGAAAAACTGTTTTTT.

This chain connects TRBV28 to TRBJ1-5; TRBD1 agrees at 8 bases. Per germline, CDR1 MDHEN and CDR2 SYDVKM. This CDR3 has 19 residues. After removal of 1 base from V and 1 base from J, the junction contained 12 bases not matched to a gene. The CDR3 reads CASSLYGQGGRESNQPQHF. Written as DNA, the CDR3 is TGTGCCAGCAGTTTATACGGACAGGGTGGAAGAGAGAGCAATCAGCCCCAGCATTTT.

The chain employs TRBV2 and TRBJ1-5, with 8 bases matching TRBD1. Germline CDR1 SNHLY, CDR2 FYNNEI. This CDR3 is built from 14 residues. The J segment lost 6 bases and the V segment lost 4 bases, leaving 5 bases of the junction unmatched. This CDR3 is CASSADREFQPQHF. CDR3 coding DNA: TGTGCCAGCAGTGCGGACAGGGAATTTCAGCCCCAGCATTTT.

The table lists this clonotype with a few counts. V usage is TRBV11-2 and J usage is TRBJ1-1; D remains ambiguous. Trimming shortened V by 0 bases and J by 11 bases, and 13 bases separated the two germline ends. The CDR3 totals 13 residues. Germline V CDR1 and CDR2: SGHAT, FQNNGV. The CDR3 sequence is CASSLDHEVSAFF. In DNA, the CDR3 is TGTGCCAGCAGCTTAGATCACGAGGTCTCGGCTTTCTTT.

J is TRBJ2-1 and V is TRBV19; D perhaps matches TRBD2 (7 bases). Germline V lookup: CDR1 LNHDA, CDR2 SQIVND (reference sequence). This CDR3 is built from 13 residues. V was pared by 0 bases and J by 13 bases, with 13 bases between. In nucleotides, the CDR3 is TGTGCCAGTAGTATAGATACTCGGGGGGCCCAGTTCTTC. This gives the protein CASSIDTRGAQFF.

This clonotype came up a few times. The rearrangement uses TRBV20-1 and TRBJ1-1; a possible D gene is TRBD1 (6 bases). Germline V lookup: CDR1 DFQATT, CDR2 SNEGSKA (reference sequence). V lost 2 bases and J lost 7, with 14 bases in between. This CDR3 spans 13 amino acids. The CDR3 loop reads CSARKGGGSEAFF. The CDR3 DNA sequence: TGCAGTGCTAGAAAAGGGGGGGGTAGTGAAGCTTTCTTT.

The chain is built from TRBV4-1 and TRBJ1-2; D unresolved. CDR1 MGHRA and CDR2 YSYEKL come from the germline V gene. This CDR3 comprises 15 residues. The V end lost 1 base, the J end lost 7 bases, and 16 bases lay between the germline ends. The CDR3 DNA reads as TGCGCCAGCAGCCAAGTTGCTCCCGGGGTTGGTGGCTACACCTTC. This translates into CASSQVAPGVGGYTF.

V is TRBV11-2 and J is TRBJ2-7, with 7 nucleotides matching TRBD2. The CDR3 is made up of 15 amino acids. V shed 5 bases and J 2 bases; nucleotides not matched to a gene: 9. From germline, CDR1 is SGHAT and CDR2 FQNNGV. The DNA for the CDR3 is TGTGCCAGCAGCGAAGGAGGCGGGAGCGCCTACGAGCAGTACTTC. Translated: CASSEGGGSAYEQYF.

V and J are TRBV4-1 and TRBJ2-6, with D tentatively TRBD1 (6 bases). CDR3 length equals 16 residues. Trimming shortened V by 3 bases and J by 4 bases, and 13 bases separated the two germline ends. The germline gives CDR1 MGHRA, CDR2 YSYEKL. CDR3 residues: CASSHNRVRGANVLTF. CDR3 DNA: TGCGCCAGCAGCCACAACAGGGTGAGGGGGGCCAACGTCCTGACTTTC.

The sample holds one count of this clonotype. J is TRBJ2-3 and V is TRBV19, with D perhaps TRBD1 or TRBD2 (5 bases each). Germline CDR1 reads LNHDA; CDR2 reads SQIVND (reference sequence). V was cut by 7 bases and J by 1 base, with 9 bases left in between. The CDR3 extends over 13 amino acids. In nucleotides, the CDR3 is TGTGCCAGTAACGAGGGACGCACAGATACGCAGTATTTT. Translating it yields CASNEGRTDTQYF. Using reference TRBV19 and TRBJ2-3 for the parts outside the CDR3, the full variable domain is DGGITQSPKYLFRKEGQNVTLSCEQNLNHDAMYWYRQDPGQGLRLIYYSQIVNDFQKGDIAEGYSVSREKKESFPLTVTSAQKNPTAFYLCASNEGRTDTQYFGPGTRLTVL.

The chain joins TRBV11-2 to TRBJ2-7; 9 bases map to TRBD2. Germline loops: CDR1 SGHAT, CDR2 FQNNGV. The CDR3 totals 15 residues. J gave up 7 bases and V 5 bases, and 12 bases lay outside the gene matches. For the CDR3, the DNA is TGTGCCAGCAGCCCGGGTCTAGCGGGACCGAGAGAGCAGTACTTC. It translates to CASSPGLAGPREQYF.

V usage is TRBV4-1 and J usage is TRBJ1-2; 8 bases line up with TRBD1. Germline values: CDR1 MGHRA, CDR2 YSYEKL. This CDR3 is built from 19 residues. With 4 bases clipped from V and 6 bases from J, the junction kept 22 bases outside the gene matches. CDR3 DNA: TGCGCCAGCAGCCCCCGTGGGGTCGTCTCGGCGGCAGGGGGCGATGGCTACACCTTC. This encodes CASSPRGVVSAAGGDGYTF.

This clonotype was detected once. Relative to the germline gene, one junction end is altered; a read error may explain this. The chain is built from TRBV11-2 and TRBJ2-5, with TRBD2 as a possible D gene (5 bases). There are 15 residues in the CDR3. Germline V gene data show CDR1 as SGHAT and CDR2 as FQNNGV. The CDR3 loop is CASSPRGQSQEIQYF. The CDR3 nucleotides are TGTGCCAGCAGCCCCCGGGGTCAGAGCCAAGAGATCCAGTACTTC.

V is TRBV28 and J is TRBJ2-7, with 8 bases fitting TRBD2. The length of the CDR3 is 15 residues. J gave up 4 bases and V 1 base, and 6 bases lay outside the gene matches. Germline values: CDR1 MDHEN, CDR2 SYDVKM. DNA of the CDR3: TGTGCCAGCAGTTTATCGACCAGCGGGAGATACGAGCAGTACTTC. Its protein product is CASSLSTSGRYEQYF. The whole variable domain, remainder taken from reference TRBV28 and TRBJ2-7, is DVKVTQSSRYLVKRTGEKVFLECVQDMDHENMFWYRQDPGLGLRLIYFSYDVKMKEKGDIPEGYSVSREKKERFSLILESASTNQTSMYLCASSLSTSGRYEQYFGPGTRLTVT.

The chain has TRBV30 and TRBJ2-2, with D hard to call. Germline-derived CDR1 and CDR2 are GTSNPN and SVGIG (reference sequence). The V and J ends lost 1 base and 7 bases respectively, with 7 bases between them. The CDR3 has 12 amino acids. The CDR3 DNA is TGTGCCTGGAGTGGTGGGTACGGGGAGCTGTTTTTT. It is translated as CAWSGGYGELFF.

This clonotype was counted a few times. This chain connects TRBV11-2 to TRBJ2-4; possibly TRBD2 for D (5 bases). The germline gives CDR1 SGHAT, CDR2 FQNNGV. The V end lost 5 bases, the J end lost 5 bases, and 10 bases lay between the germline ends. The CDR3 runs to 13 residues. For the CDR3, the DNA is TGTGCCAGCAGCCCTAGCCAGGAAAACATTCAGTACTTC. The encoded protein is CASSPSQENIQYF.